This is a list of T cell receptor beta chains from one sample in a study of shared clonotypes between healthy human individuals. Sequenced by immunoSEQ multiplex PCR; TCRdb stores in-frame clones only, minus some. The sample has approximately 400,000 clones; around 96% are singletons. Sequencing was performed on memory CD8+ T cells sorted from blood. The receptors originated from a man under 40 in good health. The CDR3 runs from the conserved cysteine through the conserved F or W. The D gene is left open where the match is weak. Size tells how often a clone was seen (once, few, many) or the class of an expanded clone, and some rows leave it out.

cdr3_nt: TGTGCCAGCAGCAAAACCTCTAGACAGGCACGCACAGATACGCAGTATTTT
cdr3_aa: CASSKTSRQARTDTQYF
v_call: TRBV21-1
clone_size: .
d_call: .
j_call: TRBJ2-3

cdr3_nt: TGTGCCAGCAGGGGACCCCTAACCACAGATACGCAGTATTTT
cdr3_aa: CASRGPLTTDTQYF
v_call: TRBV6-1
clone_size: .
d_call: .
j_call: TRBJ2-3

cdr3_nt: TGCGCCAGCAGTCCAGGGGGCTCTGGAAACACCATATATTTT
cdr3_aa: CASSPGGSGNTIYF
v_call: TRBV5-1
clone_size: .
d_call: TRBD1
j_call: TRBJ1-3

cdr3_nt: TGTGCCAGCAGTAACCAGCGGCTCTACGAGCAGTACTTC
cdr3_aa: CASSNQRLYEQYF
v_call: TRBV2
clone_size: .
d_call: .
j_call: TRBJ2-7

cdr3_nt: TGTGCCAGCAGCTTAAGGGGGCGGGAGGTCCCCACAGATACGCAGTATTTT
cdr3_aa: CASSLRGREVPTDTQYF
v_call: TRBV7-9
clone_size: .
d_call: .
j_call: TRBJ2-3

cdr3_nt: TGTGCCAGCAGTGACAGGGAGAGAAACATTCAGTACTTC
cdr3_aa: CASSDRERNIQYF
v_call: TRBV25-1
clone_size: .
d_call: .
j_call: TRBJ2-4

cdr3_nt: TGCAGCGCCACACGGGACAGGGTAGTCACTGAAGCTTTCTTT
cdr3_aa: CSATRDRVVTEAFF
v_call: TRBV29-1
clone_size: .
d_call: TRBD1
j_call: TRBJ1-1

cdr3_nt: TGTGCCAGCAGCGTATCATGGAATGAGCAGTTCTTC
cdr3_aa: CASSVSWNEQFF
v_call: TRBV9
clone_size: .
d_call: .
j_call: TRBJ2-1

cdr3_nt: TGTGCCAGCAGCTTGGGGACTAGTGGTGGGACCGGGGAGCTGTTTTTT
cdr3_aa: CASSLGTSGGTGELFF
v_call: TRBV5-4
clone_size: .
d_call: TRBD2
j_call: TRBJ2-2

cdr3_nt: TGCGCCAGCAGCTCCAATCCAACGGGACAGGGGGCCATGAACACTGAAGCTTTCTTT
cdr3_aa: CASSSNPTGQGAMNTEAFF
v_call: TRBV5-1
clone_size: .
d_call: TRBD1
j_call: TRBJ1-1

cdr3_nt: TGTGCCAGTAGTCAAGCGGGAGGGGGTGTCTCCTACGAGCAGTACTTC
cdr3_aa: CASSQAGGGVSYEQYF
v_call: TRBV19
clone_size: .
d_call: TRBD2
j_call: TRBJ2-7

cdr3_nt: TGTGCCAGCAGTGAACAGGGGGCTCAGCCCCAGCATTTT
cdr3_aa: CASSEQGAQPQHF
v_call: TRBV25-1
clone_size: .
d_call: TRBD1
j_call: TRBJ1-5

cdr3_nt: TGTGCCAGCGGAATTAGCGGGACCGCGGAGACCCAGTACTTC
cdr3_aa: CASGISGTAETQYF
v_call: TRBV9
clone_size: .
d_call: TRBD2
j_call: TRBJ2-5

cdr3_nt: TGTGCCAGCAGTTTAATGGACAGGGGAGGAAACACCATATATTTT
cdr3_aa: CASSLMDRGGNTIYF
v_call: TRBV28
clone_size: .
d_call: TRBD1
j_call: TRBJ1-3

cdr3_nt: TGTGCCAGCAGCTTAAAGCGAGTCCTCAGGGTTAATGAGCAGTTCTTC
cdr3_aa: CASSLKRVLRVNEQFF
v_call: TRBV7-8
clone_size: .
d_call: .
j_call: TRBJ2-1

cdr3_nt: TGTGCCAGCAGTTCCCCGGGACAGAGCTACGAGCAGTACTTC
cdr3_aa: CASSSPGQSYEQYF
v_call: TRBV28
clone_size: .
d_call: TRBD1
j_call: TRBJ2-7

cdr3_nt: TGTGCCATCAGGGCTAGCGGCCAAGAGACCCAGTACTTC
cdr3_aa: CAIRASGQETQYF
v_call: TRBV10-3
clone_size: .
d_call: TRBD2
j_call: TRBJ2-5

cdr3_nt: TGCGCCAGCAGCCAAGGCGATACGCAGTATTTT
cdr3_aa: CASSQGDTQYF
v_call: TRBV4-1
clone_size: once
d_call: .
j_call: TRBJ2-3

cdr3_nt: TGTGCCAGCAGCTTAGCGGGTGTGGGGCACAATGAGCAGTTCTTC
cdr3_aa: CASSLAGVGHNEQFF
v_call: TRBV7-2
clone_size: .
d_call: .
j_call: TRBJ2-1

cdr3_nt: TGCGCCAGCAGCCAAGCAGCAACTAATGAAAAACTGTTTTTT
cdr3_aa: CASSQAATNEKLFF
v_call: TRBV4-1
clone_size: .
d_call: .
j_call: TRBJ1-4

cdr3_nt: TGTGCCAGCAGATCGACCGGGACAGGGAACAATGAGCAGTTCTTC
cdr3_aa: CASRSTGTGNNEQFF
v_call: TRBV28
clone_size: .
d_call: TRBD1
j_call: TRBJ2-1

cdr3_nt: TGTGCCAGCACCGTTGGGTGGGTTAGCAATCAGCCCCAGCATTTT
cdr3_aa: CASTVGWVSNQPQHF
v_call: TRBV9
clone_size: .
d_call: .
j_call: TRBJ1-5

cdr3_nt: TGCGCCAGCAGCTTTGACAGGGTTGAAGAGACCCAGTACTTC
cdr3_aa: CASSFDRVEETQYF
v_call: TRBV5-1
clone_size: .
d_call: TRBD1
j_call: TRBJ2-5

cdr3_nt: TGTGCCAGCAGCAGGGGACAGGGGGAATATTCCTGGGCGGATACGCAGTATTTT
cdr3_aa: CASSRGQGEYSWADTQYF
v_call: TRBV21-1
clone_size: once
d_call: .
j_call: TRBJ2-3

cdr3_nt: TGTGCCAGCGCGGGGAGTTGGAGTTCCGTCGAGCAGTACTTC
cdr3_aa: CASAGSWSSVEQYF
v_call: TRBV2
clone_size: .
d_call: .
j_call: TRBJ2-7

cdr3_nt: TGTGCCAGCAAAGAGTCGCCGAACACTGAAGCTTTCTTT
cdr3_aa: CASKESPNTEAFF
v_call: TRBV28
clone_size: .
d_call: .
j_call: TRBJ1-1

cdr3_nt: TGTGCCAGCAGCTTAGTGACAGTCACGAACACTGAAGCTTTCTTT
cdr3_aa: CASSLVTVTNTEAFF
v_call: TRBV7-9
clone_size: .
d_call: .
j_call: TRBJ1-1

cdr3_nt: TGTGCCAGCAGCTTAAACCCCTCTGGAAACACCATATATTTT
cdr3_aa: CASSLNPSGNTIYF
v_call: TRBV11-2
clone_size: once
d_call: .
j_call: TRBJ1-3

cdr3_nt: TGTGCCACTTATCCGGGACTAGCGGGCCCCACAGATACGCAGTATTTT
cdr3_aa: CATYPGLAGPTDTQYF
v_call: TRBV19
clone_size: .
d_call: TRBD2
j_call: TRBJ2-3

cdr3_nt: TGCAGTGCTAGGTCTGGGTCCGAGCAGTACTTC
cdr3_aa: CSARSGSEQYF
v_call: TRBV20-1
clone_size: .
d_call: .
j_call: TRBJ2-7

cdr3_nt: TGTGCCAGCAGCTTAGGTTCCTACGAGCAGTACTTC
cdr3_aa: CASSLGSYEQYF
v_call: TRBV11-1
clone_size: .
d_call: .
j_call: TRBJ2-7

cdr3_nt: TGTGCCAGCTCACCGAGGACAGACTGCGAGCAGTACTTC
cdr3_aa: CASSPRTDCEQYF
v_call: TRBV18
clone_size: .
d_call: .
j_call: TRBJ2-7

cdr3_nt: TGTGCCATCAGTACAGAGACAGGGAGGTCTATGCGCTACACCTTC
cdr3_aa: CAISTETGRSMRYTF
v_call: TRBV10-3
clone_size: .
d_call: TRBD1
j_call: TRBJ1-2

cdr3_nt: TGTGCCAGCAGTTTGAGGATAGGGACCAGTTCCTACGAGCAGTACTTC
cdr3_aa: CASSLRIGTSSYEQYF
v_call: TRBV28
clone_size: .
d_call: .
j_call: TRBJ2-7

cdr3_nt: TGTGCCAGCAGCGTAGAGGGGGACCACTATTGGGACAATGAGCAGTTCTTC
cdr3_aa: CASSVEGDHYWDNEQFF
v_call: TRBV9
clone_size: .
d_call: .
j_call: TRBJ2-1

cdr3_nt: TGTGCCTGGTCTCCAGGGAGAGGATCACCCCTCCACTTT
cdr3_aa: CAWSPGRGSPLHF
v_call: TRBV30
clone_size: .
d_call: .
j_call: TRBJ1-6

cdr3_nt: TGCGCCAGCAGCTTGGATCGACTAGCGGGAGGGCCCAAGTACAATGAGCAGTTCTTC
cdr3_aa: CASSLDRLAGGPKYNEQFF
v_call: TRBV5-1
clone_size: once
d_call: TRBD2
j_call: TRBJ2-1